The 2 T cell receptor beta chains presented below share a single source sample, sequenced in a study of shared clonotypes between healthy human individuals. The data were produced by immunoSEQ multiplex PCR, yet TCRdb's version contains in-frame clones alone and is incomplete. There are 600,000 to 750,000 clones in the sample; around 90% occur only once, and 34% lies in the top ten. Sequencing was done on a sample of memory CD8+ T cells from PBMCs. Described subset: CD45RO+ cells pooled with CCR7-negative TemRA cells. The receptor set was obtained from a man younger than 35 in good health. Some clones in this sample may be carry-over from other donors' samples.

The rearrangement uses TRBV28 and TRBJ1-1; D gene uncertain. V lost 6 bases and J lost 6, with 14 bases in between. Germline V gene sequence: CDR1 MDHEN, CDR2 SYDVKM. CDR3 length: 13 amino acids. CDR3 in amino acids: CASSYQPVAEAFF. CDR3 DNA sequence: TGTGCCAGCAGCTATCAGCCCGTGGCTGAAGCTTTCTTT.

The chain carries TRBV2 and TRBJ2-1; tentatively, D is TRBD1 or TRBD2 (5 bases each). V was pared by 6 bases and J by 6 bases, with 15 bases between. CDR1 is SNHLY, CDR2 FYNNEI, per germline. This CDR3 contains 14 residues. CDR3 protein: CASRGEFPGNEQFF. For the CDR3, the DNA is TGTGCCAGCAGAGGGGAGTTCCCCGGCAATGAGCAGTTCTTC.